Listed here are 28 T cell receptor beta chains from one sample, sequenced in a study of shared clonotypes between healthy human individuals. Some clones are missing from TCRdb's copy, which holds only in-frame ones; the method was immunoSEQ multiplex PCR. Of roughly 2,300,000 clones detected, just under 95% appear once; the ten largest clones hold around 0.35%. The specimen was naive CD4+ T cells from PBMCs. Noted subset: CD45RA+ positively selected. These receptors all stem from a man aged 18 to 35 in good health. Some clones in this sample may be carry-over from other donors' samples.

This clone was seen just once. This sample includes further DNA sequences coding for the same CDR3. The V call is TRBV28, the J call TRBJ2-5; D remains unclear. V lost 2 bases to trimming and J lost 0 bases, with 4 bases between them. CDR3 length: 13 residues. In germline, CDR1 is MDHEN, CDR2 SYDVKM. The CDR3 DNA is TGTGCCAGCAGTTTACTGTACCAAGAGACCCAGTACTTC. As protein: CASSLLYQETQYF. The full variable domain, rest sourced from reference TRBV28 and TRBJ2-5, is DVKVTQSSRYLVKRTGEKVFLECVQDMDHENMFWYRQDPGLGLRLIYFSYDVKMKEKGDIPEGYSVSREKKERFSLILESASTNQTSMYLCASSLLYQETQYFGPGTRLLVL.

The chain uses TRBV6-5 and TRBJ1-2; 7 bases map to TRBD1. CDR1 and CDR2 (germline): MNHEY, SVGAGI. The CDR3 spans 12 residues. Trimming at V came to 6 bases and at J to 5 bases, leaving 3 bases not matched to a gene. CDR3 in DNA: TGTGCCAGCAGGGGACAGCCGTATGGCTACACCTTC. This sequence encodes CASRGQPYGYTF.

The V call is TRBV6-5, the J call TRBJ2-3; 7 positions agree with TRBD1. V was pared by 4 bases and J by 0 bases, with 7 bases of the junction left unmatched. The CDR3 consists of 16 residues. The germline CDR1 and CDR2 sequences are MNHEY and SVGAGI. CDR3 sequence reads: CASSLRTGSSTDTQYF. In DNA, the CDR3 is TGTGCCAGCAGTTTGCGGACAGGATCTAGCACAGATACGCAGTATTTT.

CDR3: CAISLGAPLAGGKYNEQFF. In DNA form, the CDR3 reads TGTGCCATCAGTTTGGGGGCCCCCTTAGCGGGAGGGAAATACAATGAGCAGTTCTTC. This sequence joins TRBV10-3 and TRBJ2-1, with 11 bases fitting TRBD2. CDR3 length equals 19 residues. With 5 bases clipped from V and 4 bases from J, the junction kept 16 bases outside the gene matches. CDR1 is ENHRY, CDR2 SYGVKD, per germline.

The chain joins TRBV7-2 to TRBJ2-2; D gene ambiguous. V shed 1 base and J shed 4 bases, with 16 bases lying between them. This CDR3 region has 17 residues. Germline values: CDR1 SGHTA, CDR2 FQGNSA. The CDR3 coding sequence is TGTGCCAGCAGCTTAGGCTTCGACCTCGTCGTCACCGGGGAGCTGTTTTTT. Protein product: CASSLGFDLVVTGELFF.

The rearrangement joins TRBV6-1 to TRBJ1-3; D gene unclear. The CDR3 has 14 residues. Trimming cost V 0 bases and J 4 bases, with 7 bases left between them. Germline CDR1 and CDR2: MNHNS and SASEGT. The chain's CDR3 is CASSEAWIGNTIYF. DNA for the CDR3: TGTGCCAGCAGTGAAGCCTGGATCGGAAACACCATATATTTT.

This chain links TRBV11-2 with TRBJ2-7; D could derive from TRBD1 or TRBD2 (6 bases each). V was shortened by 1 base and J by 6 bases, with 13 bases between the two germline ends. Germline V gives CDR1 SGHAT, CDR2 FQNNGV. CDR3 length: 14 residues. CDR3 in DNA: TGTGCCAGCAGCTTAGGGTTCCGGGGGCTCGAGCAGTACTTC. The encoded protein is CASSLGFRGLEQYF.

The chain recombines TRBV29-1 with TRBJ2-7; D perhaps matches TRBD2 (6 bases). This CDR3 comprises 14 residues. Trimming shortened V by 3 bases and J by 0 bases, and 12 bases separated the two germline ends. Germline V gene data show CDR1 as SQVTM and CDR2 as ANQGSEA. CDR3 nucleotide sequence: TGCAGCGTTGAGACCCGGGGGAGCTCCTACGAGCAGTACTTC. This translates into CSVETRGSSYEQYF.

The chain carries TRBV5-1 and TRBJ1-2; perhaps TRBD1 as D (5 bases). The CDR3 extends over 15 amino acids. Germline assignment: CDR1 SGHRS and CDR2 YFSETQ. Trimming removed 0 bases from V and 2 bases from J, with 11 bases in between. The CDR3 region is CASSLVSEGNYGYTF. CDR3 DNA: TGCGCCAGCAGCTTGGTGTCCGAGGGGAACTATGGCTACACCTTC. Filled out from reference TRBV5-1 and TRBJ1-2, the complete variable domain reads KAGVTQTPRYLIKTRGQQVTLSCSPISGHRSVSWYQQTPGQGLQFLFEYFSETQRNKGNFPGRFSGRQFSNSRSEMNVSTLELGDSALYLCASSLVSEGNYGYTFGSGTRLTVV.

This chain links TRBV5-1 with TRBJ2-1, with D unclear. This CDR3 contains 18 residues. The germline V gene encodes CDR1 SGHRS and CDR2 YFSETQ. The germline V and J ends were trimmed by 1 base and 5 bases, with 22 bases remaining between them. DNA for the CDR3: TGCGCCAGCAGCTTGATAGGTTGGGTTTCCAACATTAACAATGAGCAGTTCTTC. Its protein is CASSLIGWVSNINNEQFF.

The V call is TRBV5-4, the J call TRBJ2-5, with TRBD2 matching 10 bases. This CDR3 contains 17 residues. Germline assignment: CDR1 SGHNT and CDR2 YYREEE (reference sequence). Trimming removed 0 bases from V and 2 bases from J; junction bases left unmatched: 7. The CDR3 coding sequence is TGTGCCAGCAGCTTGGGTCCTAGCGGGAGTCAACAAGAGACCCAGTACTTC. It is translated as CASSLGPSGSQQETQYF. Complete variable domain (other parts from reference TRBV5-4 and TRBJ2-5): ETGVTQSPTHLIKTRGQQVTLRCSSQSGHNTVSWYQQALGQGPQFIFQYYREEENGRGNFPPRFSGLQFPNYSSELNVNALELDDSALYLCASSLGPSGSQQETQYFGPGTRLLVL.

In regard to this clone: The sample has other DNA sequences that encode this CDR3 too. CDR3 sequence reads: CASSSTSGGYEQYF. Written as DNA, the CDR3 is TGCGCCAGCAGCTCGACTAGCGGAGGCTACGAGCAGTACTTC. This chain connects TRBV5-1 to TRBJ2-7, with TRBD2 matching over 9 bases. The CDR3 spans 14 residues. The V gene end was trimmed by 3 bases and the J gene end by 3 bases; junction bases not matched to a gene: 4. In germline, CDR1 is SGHRS, CDR2 YFSETQ.

This sequence joins TRBV28 and TRBJ2-1, with D tentatively TRBD1 (6 bases). The CDR3 runs to 17 residues. V dropped 1 base and J dropped 0 bases, with 13 bases sitting between them. Per germline, CDR1 MDHEN and CDR2 SYDVKM. The CDR3 DNA is TGTGCCAGCAGTTTATTCCTACAGGGCCCCTCCTACAATGAGCAGTTCTTC. This sequence encodes CASSLFLQGPSYNEQFF.

The CDR3 sequence is CASSKGQTNEQFF. DNA for the CDR3: TGCGCCAGCAGCAAGGGACAGACCAATGAGCAGTTCTTC. The chain recombines TRBV5-1 with TRBJ2-1; the match to TRBD1 covers 7 bases. Germline V CDR1 and CDR2: SGHRS, YFSETQ. V dropped 4 bases and J dropped 6; count of bases not matched to a gene: 4. This CDR3 contains 13 residues.

The rearrangement joins TRBV11-2 to TRBJ1-5; D is undetermined. CDR3 length: 13 amino acids. The germline CDR1 and CDR2 sequences are SGHAT and FQNNGV. V lost 3 bases and J lost 5, with 8 bases in between. DNA of the CDR3: TGTGCCAGCAGCTTTGACGGAGATCAGCCCCAGCATTTT. This encodes CASSFDGDQPQHF.

The rearrangement links TRBV18 to TRBJ2-7; D may be TRBD2 (6 bases). Trimming left V 0 bases short and J 3 bases short, with 15 bases between. The CDR3 consists of 16 residues. Germline V CDR1 and CDR2: KGHSH, LQKENI. This CDR3 is CASSPPAAVSGYEQYF. DNA for the CDR3: TGTGCCAGCTCACCACCTGCGGCGGTTAGCGGCTACGAGCAGTACTTC.

The rearrangement uses TRBV28 and TRBJ2-1; D possibly corresponds to TRBD1 (5 bases). V shed 3 bases and J shed 4 bases, with 10 bases lying between them. Germline V gives CDR1 MDHEN, CDR2 SYDVKM. The CDR3 is made up of 14 amino acids. In DNA form, the CDR3 reads TGTGCCAGCAGTTTCAACAGGCCGTACAATGAGCAGTTCTTC. It specifies CASSFNRPYNEQFF. Full variable domain (outside the CDR3, taken from reference TRBV28 and TRBJ2-1): DVKVTQSSRYLVKRTGEKVFLECVQDMDHENMFWYRQDPGLGLRLIYFSYDVKMKEKGDIPEGYSVSREKKERFSLILESASTNQTSMYLCASSFNRPYNEQFFGPGTRLTVL.

This clone was detected a few times. Other DNA sequences in the same sample also yield this CDR3. The CDR3 nucleotides are TGCGCCAGCAGCTTGAGGGCAGGGGGAGGCACTGAAGCTTTCTTT. Encoded protein: CASSLRAGGGTEAFF. The V call is TRBV5-1, the J call TRBJ1-1, with TRBD1 matching 7 bases. Germline values: CDR1 SGHRS, CDR2 YFSETQ. The CDR3 extends over 15 amino acids. V shed 1 base, J shed 4 bases, and the junction held 7 bases outside the gene matches. The full variable domain, its missing parts supplied by reference TRBV5-1 and TRBJ1-1, is KAGVTQTPRYLIKTRGQQVTLSCSPISGHRSVSWYQQTPGQGLQFLFEYFSETQRNKGNFPGRFSGRQFSNSRSEMNVSTLELGDSALYLCASSLRAGGGTEAFFGQGTRLTVV.

This clone was counted a few times. The chain recombines TRBV5-1 with TRBJ1-1; 10 positions agree with TRBD1. CDR1 and CDR2 (germline): SGHRS, YFSETQ. The CDR3 covers 17 residues. Losses at the gene ends were 5 bases for V and 1 base for J; bases not matched to a gene: 11. This CDR3 is CASRSDRGNLGNTEAFF. In DNA, the CDR3 is TGCGCCAGCAGATCGGACAGGGGGAACCTGGGGAACACTGAAGCTTTCTTT. Together with reference TRBV5-1 and TRBJ1-1, the CDR3 gives the full variable domain: KAGVTQTPRYLIKTRGQQVTLSCSPISGHRSVSWYQQTPGQGLQFLFEYFSETQRNKGNFPGRFSGRQFSNSRSEMNVSTLELGDSALYLCASRSDRGNLGNTEAFFGQGTRLTVV.

J is TRBJ2-7 and V is TRBV11-2; 13 bases map to TRBD2. The CDR3 is made up of 16 amino acids. Germline trimming cut 4 bases from V and 4 bases from J; bases unmatched to any gene: 7. Germline assignment: CDR1 SGHAT and CDR2 FQNNGV. The CDR3, as DNA: TGTGCCAGCAGCTCAGGGACTAGCGGGAATGATTACGAGCAGTACTTC. It encodes CASSSGTSGNDYEQYF.

The V gene is TRBV27, the J gene TRBJ2-2; D is unclear. The CDR3 totals 12 residues. CDR1 and CDR2 (germline): MNHEY, SMNVEV (reference sequence). V shed 4 bases and J shed 7 bases, with 7 bases lying between them. The DNA for the CDR3 is TGTGCCAGCAGTTCGGCTTTCGGGGAGCTGTTTTTT. As protein: CASSSAFGELFF.

The chain joins TRBV10-3 to TRBJ2-2; 8 bases map to TRBD1. The ends lost 6 bases at V and 2 bases at J; junction bases unmatched: 14. Germline lookup yields CDR1 ENHRY and CDR2 SYGVKD. CDR3 length: 18 amino acids. The CDR3 sequence is CAISLGGQGRINTGELFF. CDR3 nucleotide sequence: TGTGCCATCAGCCTTGGTGGACAGGGACGGATCAACACCGGGGAGCTGTTTTTT.

V and J are TRBV28 and TRBJ1-1; 7 nucleotides agree with TRBD1. Germline V lookup: CDR1 MDHEN, CDR2 SYDVKM. The V gene end was trimmed by 9 bases and the J gene end by 6 bases; junction bases not matched to a gene: 13. The CDR3 extends over 14 amino acids. CDR3 region: CASQTGARRSEAFF. The CDR3 DNA reads TGTGCCAGTCAAACAGGGGCGAGACGCTCTGAAGCTTTCTTT. The variable domain in full, with the rest retrieved from reference TRBV28 and TRBJ1-1, is DVKVTQSSRYLVKRTGEKVFLECVQDMDHENMFWYRQDPGLGLRLIYFSYDVKMKEKGDIPEGYSVSREKKERFSLILESASTNQTSMYLCASQTGARRSEAFFGQGTRLTVV.

V usage is TRBV4-2 and J usage is TRBJ2-5; TRBD2 might be the D (6 bases). With 1 base removed from V and 5 bases from J, the gap between germline ends came to 23 bases. The CDR3 consists of 18 residues. Per the germline V gene, CDR1 is LGHNA and CDR2 is YNFKEQ. CDR3 bases: TGTGCCAGCAGCCAAGGTTCCCTCCTCGCGGGATTAGAGGAGACCCAGTACTTC. Translated, it gives CASSQGSLLAGLEETQYF.

V usage is TRBV29-1 and J usage is TRBJ2-7; tentatively, D is TRBD1 (6 bases). Germline V gene data show CDR1 as SQVTM and CDR2 as ANQGSEA. Trimming left V 6 bases short and J 2 bases short, with 23 bases between. The CDR3 runs to 16 residues. The chain's CDR3 is CSVGDSPGTRTYEQYF. The DNA for the CDR3 is TGCAGCGTGGGTGATTCGCCCGGGACACGAACCTACGAGCAGTACTTC.

The V call is TRBV28, the J call TRBJ2-3; 11 nucleotides agree with TRBD2. Germline-derived CDR1 and CDR2 are MDHEN and SYDVKM. This CDR3 has 17 residues. After removal of 2 bases from V and 2 bases from J, the junction contained 6 bases not matched to a gene. The CDR3 bases are TGTGCCAGCAGTTTAAGGCTAGCGGGAGGCCTCACAGATACGCAGTATTTT. Translating gives CASSLRLAGGLTDTQYF. The full variable domain, with the rest looked up from reference TRBV28 and TRBJ2-3, is DVKVTQSSRYLVKRTGEKVFLECVQDMDHENMFWYRQDPGLGLRLIYFSYDVKMKEKGDIPEGYSVSREKKERFSLILESASTNQTSMYLCASSLRLAGGLTDTQYFGPGTRLTVL.

V gene TRBV7-2 combines with J gene TRBJ1-1; D ambiguous. The CDR3 covers 15 residues. V shed 5 bases and J shed 1 base, with 14 bases lying between them. Germline V gene data show CDR1 as SGHTA and CDR2 as FQGNSA. The CDR3 region has the DNA TGTGCCAGCAGCCGGAACCGAATGCAGAACACTGAAGCTTTCTTT. Protein sequence: CASSRNRMQNTEAFF.

The chain's CDR3 is CASIRGGTGTEAFF. The CDR3 DNA sequence: TGTGCCAGCATCCGGGGAGGGACGGGTACTGAAGCTTTCTTT. The gene calls are TRBV7-2 and TRBJ1-1, with D possibly matching TRBD1 (5 bases). Germline CDR1 and CDR2: SGHTA and FQGNSA. The length of the CDR3 is 14 residues. Trimming removed 7 bases at V and 5 bases at J, with 17 bases between.